The clone carrying this TCR beta chain was observed many times. Its target is not known. These data are taken from a study of regulatory T cells in long-lasting Graves disease. Time point specified: persistent/refractory GD, antithyroid drugs over 5 years with positive TRAb. Following extraction of RNA from PBMCs, that RNA was used to make the TCR library. Trimming took 6 bases from V and 0 from J, leaving 19 bases between them. Per the germline V gene, CDR1 is MDHEN and CDR2 is SYDVKM. The CDR3 is 17 residues long. Arm-PCR of CDR3 regions and iRepertoire HTBI primers were used to build TCR beta libraries. TCRdb used MiXCR to reprocess the multiplex PCR reads, holding one entry per CDR3 protein. The sample holds a few hundred thousand distinct CDR3 sequences, under 25% seen once. The study, taken as a whole, reports: Persistent patients shared about 2,800 public clonotypes among themselves. Newly diagnosed patients shared fewer, at some 900.

This clonotype was sampled from a female donor with Graves disease. This chain connects TRBV28 to TRBJ2-3; D is uncertain. Sample: peripheral blood mononuclear cells (PBMCs), taken when the disease was refractory, from a patient treated with antithyroid drugs. CDR3 sequence: CASSRSNPLLSTDTQYF. The CDR3 bases are TGTGCCAGCAGCCGGTCAAACCCGTTACTAAGCACAGATACGCAGTATTTT.